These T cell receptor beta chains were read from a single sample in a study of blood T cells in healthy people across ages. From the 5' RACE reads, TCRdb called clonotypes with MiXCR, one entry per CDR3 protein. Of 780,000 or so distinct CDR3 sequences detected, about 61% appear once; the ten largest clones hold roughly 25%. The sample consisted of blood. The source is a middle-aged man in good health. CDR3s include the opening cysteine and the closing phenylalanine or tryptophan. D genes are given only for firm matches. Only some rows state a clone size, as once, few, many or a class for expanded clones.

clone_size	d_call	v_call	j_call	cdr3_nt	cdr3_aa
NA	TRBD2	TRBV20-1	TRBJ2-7	TGCAGTGCTACGGGACTAGCGGGGGACCTCTCCTACGAGCAGTACTTC	CSATGLAGDLSYEQYF
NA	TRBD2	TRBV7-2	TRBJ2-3	TGTGCCAGCAGCCCCCTAGCGGGTAGCGAAGATACGCAGTATTTT	CASSPLAGSEDTQYF
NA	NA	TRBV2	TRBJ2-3	TGTGCCAGCAGAGTCGGCCCAGATACGCAGTATTTT	CASRVGPDTQYF
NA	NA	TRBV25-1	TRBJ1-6	TGTGCCAGCAGTACAGGCTCACCCCTCCACTTT	CASSTGSPLHF
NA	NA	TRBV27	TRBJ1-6	TGTGCCAGCAGTTTTGGCAGGGTTGGCTCCTATAATTCACCCCTCCACTTT	CASSFGRVGSYNSPLHF
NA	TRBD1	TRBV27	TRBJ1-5	TGTGCCAGCAGTGCCAGGGGGAGCAATCAGCCCCAGCATTTT	CASSARGSNQPQHF
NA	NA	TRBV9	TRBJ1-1	TGTGCCAGCAGCGTTTCAGACAGTTACACTGAAGCTTTCTTT	CASSVSDSYTEAFF
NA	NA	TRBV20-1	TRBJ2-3	TGCAGTGCTACCCGGGGGAAAGATACGCAGTATTTT	CSATRGKDTQYF
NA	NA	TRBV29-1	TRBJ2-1	TGCAGCGTTGAGGGGGCTGTGAGGGGATCCTACAATGAGCAGTTCTTC	CSVEGAVRGSYNEQFF
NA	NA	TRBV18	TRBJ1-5	TGTGCCAGCTCACCGGGGCAGGGCTTAGGCCAGCCCCAGCATTTT	CASSPGQGLGQPQHF
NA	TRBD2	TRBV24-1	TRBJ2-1	TGTGCCACCAGTGATAGGACTAGCGGGACGGATGAGCAGTTCTTC	CATSDRTSGTDEQFF
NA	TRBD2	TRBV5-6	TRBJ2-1	TGTGCCAGCAGCTTCGGTTTGACTAGCGCCCGCAATGAGCAGTTCTTC	CASSFGLTSARNEQFF
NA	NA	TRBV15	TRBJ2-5	TGTGCCACCAGCAGGGAGTACCAAGAGACCCAGTACTTC	CATSREYQETQYF
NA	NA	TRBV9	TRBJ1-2	TGTGCCAGCAGCGGATTAAGGTCCTATGGCTACACCTTC	CASSGLRSYGYTF
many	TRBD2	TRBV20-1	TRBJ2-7	TGCAGTGCTAGAGCTAGCGGGGGGGCGGACTACGAGCAGTACTTC	CSARASGGADYEQYF
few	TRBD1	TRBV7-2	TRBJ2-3	TGTGCCAGCAGCTTGGACAGGAACACAGATACGCAGTATTTT	CASSLDRNTDTQYF
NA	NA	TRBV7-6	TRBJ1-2	TGTGCCAGCAGCCCCACGGCGACAGGAGGCGAAGGCTACACCTTC	CASSPTATGGEGYTF
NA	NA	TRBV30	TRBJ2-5	TGTGCCTGGAGTACAGGCGGGGAGACCCAGTACTTC	CAWSTGGETQYF
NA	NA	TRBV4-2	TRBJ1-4	TGTGCCAGCAGCCAAGCGGTTCGGGCAGCGGGTACTAATGAAAAACTGTTTTTT	CASSQAVRAAGTNEKLFF
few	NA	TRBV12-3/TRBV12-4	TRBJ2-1	TGTGCCAGCATCCTTGGCTCCTACAATGAGCAGTTCTTC	CASILGSYNEQFF
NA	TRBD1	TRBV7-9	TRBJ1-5	TGTGCCAGCAGCTTAGGGTGGCAGGGGGCTCAGCCCCAGCATTTT	CASSLGWQGAQPQHF
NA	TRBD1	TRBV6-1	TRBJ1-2	TGTGCCAGCAGTGAAGGGACAGGAGCTAACTATGGCTACACCTTC	CASSEGTGANYGYTF
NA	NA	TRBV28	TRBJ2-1	TGTGCCAGCAGTTCGGCGGGACTCCCCTACAATGAGCAGTTCTTC	CASSSAGLPYNEQFF
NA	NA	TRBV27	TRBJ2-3	TGTGCCAGCAGTTTATCCGCCGGAGGGGGCTTCACAGATACGCAGTATTTT	CASSLSAGGGFTDTQYF
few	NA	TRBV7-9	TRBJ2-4	TGTGCCACCTCATCCGGGACCTCAATAAACATTCAGTACTTC	CATSSGTSINIQYF
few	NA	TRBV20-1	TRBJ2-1	TGCAGTGCTAGTAGCCAGCGCTCCTACAATGAGCAGTTCTTC	CSASSQRSYNEQFF
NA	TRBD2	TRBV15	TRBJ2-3	TGTGCCACCAGCCCAGCGGGGGCGACAGATACGCAGTATTTT	CATSPAGATDTQYF
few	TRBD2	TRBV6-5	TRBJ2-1	TGTGCCAGCATTCCACTAGCGGGAGGGTTCAATGAGCAGTTCTTC	CASIPLAGGFNEQFF
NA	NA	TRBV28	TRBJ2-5	TGTGCCAGCAGTTCAGTTCTTGAGGAGACCCAGTACTTC	CASSSVLEETQYF
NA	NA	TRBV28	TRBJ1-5	TGTGCCAGCATGCTGGGTGGGAGTCAGCCCCAGCATTTT	CASMLGGSQPQHF
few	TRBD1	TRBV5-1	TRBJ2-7	TGCGCCAGCAGCTTGAGGAGCGGACAGGGGGTTTACGAGCAGTACTTC	CASSLRSGQGVYEQYF
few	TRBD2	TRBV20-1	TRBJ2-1	TGCAGTGCTCACCATAGCGGGAGGGCTCACGGTGAGCAGTTCTTC	CSAHHSGRAHGEQFF
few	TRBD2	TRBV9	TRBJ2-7	TGTGCCAGCAGCGTAGCTCGGGAGGGCCCCTACGAGCAGTACTTC	CASSVAREGPYEQYF
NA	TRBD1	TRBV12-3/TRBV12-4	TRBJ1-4	TGTGCCAGCAGTTTATCAGGGGGTGAGGAAAAACTGTTTTTT	CASSLSGGEEKLFF
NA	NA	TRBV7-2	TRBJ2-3	TGTGCCAGCAGCTTAGAGCGCGAGCAGTATTTT	CASSLEREQYF
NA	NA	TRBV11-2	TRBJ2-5	TGTGCCAGCAGCCCCCTACGCGGGGTAGAGACCCAGTACTTC	CASSPLRGVETQYF